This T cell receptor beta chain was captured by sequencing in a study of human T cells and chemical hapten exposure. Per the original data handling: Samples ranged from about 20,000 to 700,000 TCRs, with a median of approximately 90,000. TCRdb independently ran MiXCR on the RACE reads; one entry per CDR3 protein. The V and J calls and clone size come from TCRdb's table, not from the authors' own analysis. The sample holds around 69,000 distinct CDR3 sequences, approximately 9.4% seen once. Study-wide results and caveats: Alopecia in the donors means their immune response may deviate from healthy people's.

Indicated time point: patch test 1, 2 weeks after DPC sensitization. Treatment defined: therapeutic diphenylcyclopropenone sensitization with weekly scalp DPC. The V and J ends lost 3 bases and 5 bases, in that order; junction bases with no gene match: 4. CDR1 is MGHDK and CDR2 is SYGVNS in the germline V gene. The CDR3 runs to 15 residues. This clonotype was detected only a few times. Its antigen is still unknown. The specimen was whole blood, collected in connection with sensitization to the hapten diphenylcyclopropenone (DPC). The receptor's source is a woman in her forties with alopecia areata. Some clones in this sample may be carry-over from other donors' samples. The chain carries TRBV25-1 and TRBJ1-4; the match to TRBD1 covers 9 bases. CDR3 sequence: CASSDTGTGNEKLFF. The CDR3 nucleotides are TGTGCCAGCAGTGATACCGGGACAGGGAATGAAAAACTGTTTTTT.